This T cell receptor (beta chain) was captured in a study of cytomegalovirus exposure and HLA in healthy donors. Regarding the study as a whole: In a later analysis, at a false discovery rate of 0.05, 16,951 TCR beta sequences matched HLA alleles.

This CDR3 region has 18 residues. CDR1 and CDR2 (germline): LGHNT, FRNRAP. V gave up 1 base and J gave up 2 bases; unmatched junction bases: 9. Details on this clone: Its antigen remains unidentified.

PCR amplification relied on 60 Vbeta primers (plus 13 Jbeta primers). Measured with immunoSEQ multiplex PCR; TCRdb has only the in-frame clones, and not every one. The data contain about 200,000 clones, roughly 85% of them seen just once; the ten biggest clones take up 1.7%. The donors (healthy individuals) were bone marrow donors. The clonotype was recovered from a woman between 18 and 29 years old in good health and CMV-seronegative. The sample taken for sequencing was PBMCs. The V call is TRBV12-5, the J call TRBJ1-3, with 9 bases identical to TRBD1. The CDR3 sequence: CASGLGRDRATPGNTIYF. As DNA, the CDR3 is TGTGCTAGTGGTTTGGGAAGGGACAGGGCAACCCCTGGAAACACCATATATTTT.